This T cell receptor beta chain was recovered during a study of radiation and T cells in renal cell carcinoma. Profiled with immunoSEQ multiplex PCR; TCRdb holds only in-frame clones, not every one. The data contain 100,000 to 150,000 clones, 85% to 90% of them seen just once; the ten biggest clones take up 5.8%. Described time point: blood 2 weeks post-SBRT. As to treatment: 15 Gy SBRT to primary tumor, nephrectomy 4 weeks later. Trimming shortened V by 8 bases and J by 10 bases, and 17 bases separated the two germline ends. CDR1 is MDHEN, CDR2 SYDVKM, per germline. CDR3 size: 12 residues. J is TRBJ1-1 and V is TRBV28; D is ambiguous. The sequencing used blood, collected from a patient whose treatment included radiotherapy and nephrectomy. This TCR was sampled from a woman aged 65 to 85 with renal cell carcinoma. The CDR3 DNA sequence: TGTGCCAGCCTAAATACCCCGCGCGCAGCTTTCTTT. Its translation: CASLNTPRAAFF.